Presented here are 26 T cell receptor beta chains from one specimen sequenced in a study of control samples from healthy donors and cancer patients. TCRdb's copy holds only in-frame clones and misses some; the assay was immunoSEQ multiplex PCR. The sample shows about 30,000 clones, 79% of them seen only once. The sample consisted of PBMCs. Source of these receptors: a man aged 60-69 years with head and neck cancer.

The genes are TRBV30 and TRBJ1-2; D is uncertain. The CDR3 runs to 12 residues. V lost 5 bases to trimming and J lost 8 bases, with 15 bases between them. The germline V gene has CDR1 GTSNPN and CDR2 SVGIG (reference sequence). The DNA for the CDR3 is TGTGCCTGGGAAGGACGAAGGCGCGGCTACACCTTC. Translated, it gives CAWEGRRRGYTF. Drawing the rest from reference TRBV30 and TRBJ1-2, the complete variable domain is SQTIHQWPATLVQPVGSPLSLECTVEGTSNPNLYWYRQAAGRGLQLLFYSVGIGQISSEVPQNLSASRPQDRQFILSSKKLLLSDSGFYLCAWEGRRRGYTFGSGTRLTVV.

The table lists this clone with a count of one. The CDR3 sequence: CASSPSPTRAGGKTQYF. The CDR3 DNA reads as TGTGCCAGCAGCCCCAGCCCGACTAGAGCGGGAGGAAAGACCCAGTACTTC. V usage is TRBV11-3 and J usage is TRBJ2-5; TRBD2 aligns across 9 bases. Germline V gene data show CDR1 as SGHNT and CDR2 as YENEEA. The CDR3 is 17 amino acids. V lost 5 bases and J lost 6; bases outside the gene matches: 16.

V gene TRBV5-1 combines with J gene TRBJ2-5, with D possibly TRBD2 on 6 matching bases. The ends were cut back, 0 bases at V and 1 base at J, with 13 bases in the middle. Germline lookup yields CDR1 SGHRS and CDR2 YFSETQ. This CDR3 is built from 16 residues. CDR3 sequence: CASSLALAALQETQYF. DNA for the CDR3: TGCGCCAGCAGCTTGGCCTTAGCGGCGCTCCAAGAGACCCAGTACTTC.

This chain joins TRBV6-5 and TRBJ1-4; D gene uncertain. V lost 2 bases to trimming and J lost 4 bases, with 5 bases between them. Per germline, CDR1 MNHEY and CDR2 SVGAGI. The length of the CDR3 is 13 residues. The CDR3 coding sequence is TGTGCCAGCAGTTACGTTGGTAATGAAAAACTGTTTTTT. It codes for CASSYVGNEKLFF.

The V gene is TRBV7-2, the J gene TRBJ2-2; a weak D match, TRBD2 (6 bases). Germline V gene data show CDR1 as SGHTA and CDR2 as FQGNSA. This CDR3 is 16 amino acids long. V lost 5 bases, J lost 7 bases, and 20 bases lay in between. The CDR3 protein is CASSPPAPQGGGELFF. CDR3 in DNA: TGTGCCAGCAGCCCACCTGCCCCGCAGGGAGGCGGGGAGCTGTTTTTT.

This chain links TRBV11-2 with TRBJ2-5, with a tentative D call TRBD2 (6 bases). This CDR3 is built from 12 residues. Germline CDR1 reads SGHAT; CDR2 reads FQNNGV. Trimming pared 6 bases from V and 5 bases from J, leaving 10 bases between. The CDR3 DNA sequence: TGTGCCAGCAGGACCAGCGGGGAGACCCAGTACTTC. Its protein product is CASRTSGETQYF.

The chain uses TRBV21-1 and TRBJ2-3; TRBD2 is the table's D call, not checked against the DNA. TRBV21-1 is deemed a pseudogene. The CDR3 is 19 amino acids. CDR3 nucleotides: TGTGCCAGCAGCAAAGGGGGACTAGCGGGAGGATTGAGCCGAGATACGCAGTATTTT. Its translation is CASSKGGLAGGLSRDTQYF.

The gene calls are TRBV27 and TRBJ1-2; D is uncertain. V was cut by 3 bases and J by 7 bases, with 9 bases left in between. This CDR3 comprises 12 residues. The germline V gene encodes CDR1 MNHEY and CDR2 SMNVEV (reference sequence). The CDR3 DNA sequence: TGTGCCAGCAGTTTGCCGGGGTCTGGCTACACCTTC. This sequence encodes CASSLPGSGYTF.

J is TRBJ2-7 and V is TRBV5-1; 8 nucleotides align to TRBD1. Per the germline V gene, CDR1 is SGHRS and CDR2 is YFSETQ. Unmatched junction bases numbered 10, after V lost 4 bases and J lost 4 bases. This CDR3 is 15 amino acids long. Written as DNA, the CDR3 is TGCGCCAGCAGCAAAATAGGACAGGGTACGTACGAGCAGTACTTC. Translated: CASSKIGQGTYEQYF.

This chain joins TRBV19 and TRBJ2-3, with a weak D call TRBD1 (6 bases). Germline CDR1 is LNHDA and CDR2 is SQIVND (reference sequence). CDR3 length equals 13 residues. Trimming cost V 9 bases and J 2 bases, with 12 bases left between them. Here the CDR3 reads CASDRRHTDTQYF. In nucleotides, the CDR3 is TGTGCCAGCGACAGGCGTCACACAGATACGCAGTATTTT. The variable domain in full, completed from reference TRBV19 and TRBJ2-3, reads DGGITQSPKYLFRKEGQNVTLSCEQNLNHDAMYWYRQDPGQGLRLIYYSQIVNDFQKGDIAEGYSVSREKKESFPLTVTSAQKNPTAFYLCASDRRHTDTQYFGPGTRLTVL.

In its sample, this clone was seen a few times. The J gene is TRBJ2-3, the V gene TRBV28; 13 nucleotides align to TRBD2. The length of the CDR3 is 18 residues. Losses at the gene ends were 3 bases for V and 4 bases for J; bases not matched to a gene: 10. Germline loops: CDR1 MDHEN, CDR2 SYDVKM. The CDR3 loop is CASSLTSGRTLRADTQYF. The CDR3 DNA reads TGTGCCAGCAGTTTGACTAGCGGGAGGACTCTGAGGGCAGATACGCAGTATTTT.

This clone ranks as large (0.1 to 1%). The chain couples TRBV6-6 to TRBJ1-2, with 10 nucleotides matching TRBD1. The CDR3 consists of 14 residues. CDR1 and CDR2 from the germline V gene are MNHNY and SVGAGI (reference sequence). V shed 4 bases, J shed 7 bases, and the junction held 6 bases outside the gene matches. CDR3 nucleotides: TGTGCCAGCAGTTTCCCGGGACAGGGGCTTGGCTACACCTTC. Protein product: CASSFPGQGLGYTF.

This clone has more than one count but fewer than ten. This chain uses TRBV12-5 with TRBJ1-1; D not certain. Germline CDR1 and CDR2: LGHNT and FRNRAP. The ends were cut back, 3 bases at V and 7 bases at J, with 15 bases in the middle. The CDR3 loop spans 14 amino acids. The CDR3 is CASGFGQGWDEAFF. The CDR3 nucleotides read TGTGCTAGTGGTTTCGGTCAAGGGTGGGATGAAGCTTTCTTT.

The chain couples TRBV27 to TRBJ2-1, with 11 nucleotides matching TRBD2. V gave up 2 bases and J gave up 4 bases; unmatched junction bases: 4. Germline V lookup: CDR1 MNHEY, CDR2 SMNVEV (reference sequence). The CDR3 runs 16 residues. The CDR3 bases are TGTGCCAGCAGTTTAGAGGGGACTAGCGGTTACAATGAGCAGTTCTTC. Amino acid sequence: CASSLEGTSGYNEQFF.

This clone was seen only a few times. This chain uses TRBV28 with TRBJ1-2; D gene ambiguous. Looked up from germline, CDR1 is MDHEN and CDR2 is SYDVKM. V dropped 4 bases and J dropped 5 bases, with 20 bases sitting between them. The CDR3 is 16 amino acids. The CDR3 loop is CASSSTGVPTSYGYTF. The CDR3 DNA is TGTGCCAGCAGTTCAACCGGGGTCCCAACTTCTTATGGCTACACCTTC.

This clone was seen once. The gene calls are TRBV2 and TRBJ2-2; 10 nucleotides match TRBD2. V lost 5 bases to trimming and J lost 8 bases; unmatched junction nucleotides: 8. The CDR3 is 15 amino acids. Germline CDR1 reads SNHLY; CDR2 reads FYNNEI. In DNA form, the CDR3 reads TGTGCCAGCAGTTTCCGGGGACTAGCGACAGGGGAGCTGTTTTTT. Amino acid sequence: CASSFRGLATGELFF.

The rearrangement joins TRBV30 to TRBJ1-4; TRBD1 matches at 8 bases. The CDR3 is 16 residues long. Trimming took 3 bases from V and 8 from J; bases not matched to a gene: 14. The germline gives CDR1 GTSNPN, CDR2 SVGIG (reference sequence). CDR3 protein: CAWRPKKTGVGEKLFF. The CDR3 DNA is TGTGCCTGGAGACCAAAAAAGACAGGGGTAGGGGAAAAACTGTTTTTT.

CDR3 DNA: TGCGCCATCCTTTCTCAGGGGCAACATCAATTCTACGAGCAGTACTTC. It codes for CAILSQGQHQFYEQYF. The chain uses TRBV23-1 and TRBJ2-7; weak D call: TRBD1 (6 bases). TRBV23-1 is known as an ORF, though its function is uncertain. This CDR3 has 16 residues. The V end lost 10 bases, the J end lost 3 bases, and 25 bases lay between the germline ends.

This clone was found once. V gene TRBV28 combines with J gene TRBJ2-3; 8 nucleotides line up with TRBD2. J lost 4 bases, V lost 6 bases, and 12 bases had no gene match. CDR1 is MDHEN, CDR2 SYDVKM, per germline. The CDR3 sequence is 16 residues long. In nucleotides, the CDR3 is TGTGCCAGCAGGCGTGGGGCTAGCGGGCGGGCAGATACGCAGTATTTT. Translation gives CASRRGASGRADTQYF.

V is TRBV15 and J is TRBJ2-4; 13 nucleotides match TRBD2. The germline V gene has CDR1 LNHNV and CDR2 YYDKDF (reference sequence). J was trimmed by 5 bases and V by 1 base; bases with no gene match: 5. This CDR3 is 17 amino acids long. CDR3 bases: TGTGCCACCAGCAGAGGGACTAGCGGGAGAAAGGAAAACATTCAGTACTTC. This sequence encodes CATSRGTSGRKENIQYF.

The gene calls are TRBV2 and TRBJ1-2; TRBD1 is a possible D gene (6 bases). Germline V gives CDR1 SNHLY, CDR2 FYNNEI. The CDR3 length is 12 residues. V lost 7 bases to trimming and J lost 4 bases, with 10 bases between them. The CDR3 region has the DNA TGTGCCAGCACTGGACAGCCCTATGGCTACACCTTC. This translates into CASTGQPYGYTF.

The V and J genes are TRBV20-1 and TRBJ2-2; D gene unclear. The CDR3 is 11 residues long. Per germline, CDR1 DFQATT and CDR2 SNEGSKA (reference sequence). The V end was cut by 0 bases, the J end by 4 bases, with 0 bases between. The CDR3 coding sequence is TGCAGTGCTAGAGACACCGGGGAGCTGTTTTTT. Translated, it gives CSARDTGELFF.

This clone was found a few times. J is TRBJ1-5 and V is TRBV11-2; 7 nucleotides match TRBD1. The CDR3 is 14 residues long. The junction had 3 bases not matched to a gene; V was cut back by 1 base and J by 6 bases. In germline, CDR1 is SGHAT, CDR2 FQNNGV. CDR3 loop: CASSLGQGRQPQHF. The CDR3 DNA follows: TGTGCCAGCAGCTTAGGACAGGGCCGTCAGCCCCAGCATTTT.

The J gene is TRBJ1-6, the V gene TRBV3-1 (or the pseudogene TRBV3-2); 8 bases match TRBD1. Germline values: CDR1 LGHDT, CDR2 YNNKEL (reference sequence). V shed 6 bases, J shed 9 bases, and the junction held 16 bases outside the gene matches. The CDR3 sequence is 17 residues long. Written as DNA, the CDR3 is TGTGCCAGCAGACGTAAGGGGTCGACAGGGGTTGGTTCACCCCTCCACTTT. This codes for CASRRKGSTGVGSPLHF.

This clone was detected only a few times. The chain uses TRBV7-9 and TRBJ2-5; D is uncertain. CDR3 length: 12 amino acids. V lost 5 bases and J lost 5, with 9 bases in between. Germline CDR1 SEHNR, CDR2 FQNEAQ (reference sequence). The CDR3: CASSPDWETQYF. In DNA, the CDR3 is TGTGCCAGCAGCCCCGACTGGGAGACCCAGTACTTC.

This sequence joins TRBV5-4 and TRBJ2-2; TRBD2 agrees at 8 bases. After removal of 4 bases from V and 6 bases from J, the junction contained 8 bases not matched to a gene. The CDR3 spans 15 residues. Germline lookup yields CDR1 SGHNT and CDR2 YYREEE (reference sequence). CDR3 residues: CASSVASGGAGELFF. The CDR3 nucleotides read TGTGCCAGCAGCGTTGCCAGCGGGGGTGCCGGGGAGCTGTTTTTT.